The source of this T cell receptor (beta chain) is a study of CD8 T cells in Susac syndrome. The CDR3 sequence is 14 residues long. Trimming removed 5 bases at V and 5 bases at J, with 15 bases between. CDR1 and CDR2 (germline): MGHRA, YSYEKL. An amount of RNA that ranged from roughly 0.5 to 1 ug was reverse transcribed with random hexamers. From the immunoSEQ multiplex PCR reads, TCRdb called clonotypes with MiXCR, one entry per CDR3 protein. The sample holds roughly 170,000 distinct CDR3 sequences; about 94% are singletons and the top ten take approximately 0.094%. The TCR originated in a human donor with multiple sclerosis. This chain uses TRBV4-1 with TRBJ2-5; D may be TRBD2 (6 bases). The sequencing sample was made of CD4+ T cells from PBMCs. CDR3 sequence (DNA): TGCGCCAGCAGCTCACGGAGGGGCGGGGAGACCCAGTACTTC. Residues: CASSSRRGGETQYF.